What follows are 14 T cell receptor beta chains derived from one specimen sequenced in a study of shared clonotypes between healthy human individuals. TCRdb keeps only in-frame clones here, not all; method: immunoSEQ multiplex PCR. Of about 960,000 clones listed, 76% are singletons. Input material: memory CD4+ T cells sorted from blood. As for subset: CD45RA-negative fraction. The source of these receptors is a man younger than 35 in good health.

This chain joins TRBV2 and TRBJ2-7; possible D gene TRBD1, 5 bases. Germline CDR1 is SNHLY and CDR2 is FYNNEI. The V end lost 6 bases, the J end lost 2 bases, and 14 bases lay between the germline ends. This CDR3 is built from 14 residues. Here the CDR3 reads CASSRGQDAYEQYF. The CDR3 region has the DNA TGTGCCAGCAGCCGAGGACAAGATGCCTACGAGCAGTACTTC. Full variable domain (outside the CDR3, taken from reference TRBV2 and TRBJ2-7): EPEVTQTPSHQVTQMGQEVILRCVPISNHLYFYWYRQILGQKVEFLVSFYNNEISEKSEIFDDQFSVERPDGSNFTLKIRSTKLEDSAMYFCASSRGQDAYEQYFGPGTRLTVT.

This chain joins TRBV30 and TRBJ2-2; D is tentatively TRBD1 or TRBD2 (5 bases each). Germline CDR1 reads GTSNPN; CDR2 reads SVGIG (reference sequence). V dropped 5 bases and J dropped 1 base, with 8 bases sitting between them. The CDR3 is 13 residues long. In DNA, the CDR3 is TGTGCCTGGGCGAGGGGGAACACCGGGGAGCTGTTTTTT. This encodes CAWARGNTGELFF.

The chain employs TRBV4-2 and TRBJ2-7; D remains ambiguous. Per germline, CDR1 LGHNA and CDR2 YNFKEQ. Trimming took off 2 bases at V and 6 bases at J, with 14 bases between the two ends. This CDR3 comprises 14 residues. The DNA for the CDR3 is TGTGCCAGCAGCCAATCGGATAGTCGTCTCGAGCAGTACTTC. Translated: CASSQSDSRLEQYF.

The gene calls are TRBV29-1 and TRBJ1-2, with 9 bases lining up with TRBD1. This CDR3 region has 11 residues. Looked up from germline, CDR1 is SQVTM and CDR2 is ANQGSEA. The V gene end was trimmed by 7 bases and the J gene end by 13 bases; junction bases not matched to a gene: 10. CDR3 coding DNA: TGCAGCGCTACTACAGGGGGCTCTTTCACCTTC. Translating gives CSATTGGSFTF.

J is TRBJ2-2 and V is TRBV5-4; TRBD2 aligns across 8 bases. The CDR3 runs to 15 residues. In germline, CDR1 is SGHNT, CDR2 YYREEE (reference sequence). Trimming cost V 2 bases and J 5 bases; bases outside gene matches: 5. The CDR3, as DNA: TGTGCCAGCAGCTTAGCGGGAGCGAGGACCGGGGAGCTGTTTTTT. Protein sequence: CASSLAGARTGELFF.

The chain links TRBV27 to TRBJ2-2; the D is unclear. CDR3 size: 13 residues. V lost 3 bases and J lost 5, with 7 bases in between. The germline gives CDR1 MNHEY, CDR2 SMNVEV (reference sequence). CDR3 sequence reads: CASSLVLTGELFF. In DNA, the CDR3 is TGTGCCAGCAGTTTGGTATTGACCGGGGAGCTGTTTTTT.

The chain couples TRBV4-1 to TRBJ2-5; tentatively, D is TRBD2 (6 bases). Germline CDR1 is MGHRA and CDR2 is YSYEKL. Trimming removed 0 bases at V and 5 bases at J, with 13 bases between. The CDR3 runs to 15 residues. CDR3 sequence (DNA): TGCGCCAGCAGCCAAGATCGGGCGGGACCGGAGACCCAGTACTTC. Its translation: CASSQDRAGPETQYF.

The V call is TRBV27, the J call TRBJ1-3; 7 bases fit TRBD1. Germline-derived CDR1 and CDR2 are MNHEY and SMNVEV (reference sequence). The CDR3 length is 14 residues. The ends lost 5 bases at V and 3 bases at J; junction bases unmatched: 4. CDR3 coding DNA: TGTGCCAGCAGTCGGACAGGCAATGGAAACACCATATATTTT. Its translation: CASSRTGNGNTIYF.

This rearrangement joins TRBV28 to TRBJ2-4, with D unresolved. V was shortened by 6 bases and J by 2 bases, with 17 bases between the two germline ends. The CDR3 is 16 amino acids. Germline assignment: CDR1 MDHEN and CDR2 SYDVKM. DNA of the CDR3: TGTGCCAGCAGGGGCTCCGTGGGCCTCTCCAAAAACATTCAGTACTTC. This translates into CASRGSVGLSKNIQYF. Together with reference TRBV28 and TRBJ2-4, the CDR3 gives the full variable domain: DVKVTQSSRYLVKRTGEKVFLECVQDMDHENMFWYRQDPGLGLRLIYFSYDVKMKEKGDIPEGYSVSREKKERFSLILESASTNQTSMYLCASRGSVGLSKNIQYFGAGTRLSVL.

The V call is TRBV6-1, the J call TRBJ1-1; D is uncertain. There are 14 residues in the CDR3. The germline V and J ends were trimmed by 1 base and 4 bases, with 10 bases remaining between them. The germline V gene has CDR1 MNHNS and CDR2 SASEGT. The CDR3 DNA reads TGTGCCAGCAGTGAAGATCGGGGTTCCACTGAAGCTTTCTTT. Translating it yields CASSEDRGSTEAFF.

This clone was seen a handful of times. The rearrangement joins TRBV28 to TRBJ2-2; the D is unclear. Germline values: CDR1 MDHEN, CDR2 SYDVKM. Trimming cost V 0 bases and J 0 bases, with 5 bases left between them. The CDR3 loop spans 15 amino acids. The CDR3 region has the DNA TGTGCCAGCAGTTTATGGAGGACGAACACCGGGGAGCTGTTTTTT. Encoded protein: CASSLWRTNTGELFF.

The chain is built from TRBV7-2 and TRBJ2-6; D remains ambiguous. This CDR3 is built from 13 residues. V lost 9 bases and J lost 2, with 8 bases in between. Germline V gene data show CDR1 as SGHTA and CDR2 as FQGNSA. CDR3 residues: CARKVTGANVLTF. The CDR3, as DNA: TGTGCCAGGAAGGTAACTGGGGCCAACGTCCTGACTTTC.

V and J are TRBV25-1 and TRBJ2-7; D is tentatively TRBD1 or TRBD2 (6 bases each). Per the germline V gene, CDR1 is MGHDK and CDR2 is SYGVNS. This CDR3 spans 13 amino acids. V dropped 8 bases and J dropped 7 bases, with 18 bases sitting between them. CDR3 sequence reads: CASSGGQAREQYF. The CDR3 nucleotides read TGTGCCAGCTCTGGGGGGCAGGCGAGGGAGCAGTACTTC.

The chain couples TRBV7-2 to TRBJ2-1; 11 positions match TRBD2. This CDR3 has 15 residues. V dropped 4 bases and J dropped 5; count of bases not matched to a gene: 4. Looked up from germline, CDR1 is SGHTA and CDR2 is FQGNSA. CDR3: CASSSGLAVNNEQFF. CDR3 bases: TGTGCCAGCAGCTCGGGACTAGCGGTGAACAATGAGCAGTTCTTC.